These 23 T cell receptor beta chains originate from one sample sequenced in a study of T cell responses to AZD1222 COVID-19 vaccine. Generated by immunoSEQ multiplex PCR, the TCRdb table keeps only in-frame clones and is missing some. The table has about 79,000 clones, approximately 90% seen once. The sample was peripheral blood, taken on day 0 of MenACWY control vaccination. Receptors were obtained from an adult in good health.

The chain has TRBV30 and TRBJ2-7, with D unresolved. The CDR3 sequence is 13 residues long. Trimming pared 2 bases from V and 7 bases from J, leaving 15 bases between. The germline CDR1 and CDR2 sequences are GTSNPN and SVGIG (reference sequence). The CDR3 reads CAWSFQWDREQYF. The CDR3 nucleotides are TGTGCCTGGAGTTTTCAGTGGGATAGGGAGCAGTACTTC.

The chain links TRBV27 to TRBJ1-5, with a possible D match to TRBD1 (6 bases). Germline V gene data show CDR1 as MNHEY and CDR2 as SMNVEV (reference sequence). CDR3 size: 17 residues. Trimming took 6 bases from V and 4 from J, leaving 22 bases between them. The CDR3 loop reads CASSEVGVGGINQPQHF. The CDR3 DNA sequence: TGTGCCAGCAGCGAAGTCGGGGTCGGGGGCATAAATCAGCCCCAGCATTTT.

The V call is TRBV2, the J call TRBJ2-2, with TRBD2 matching 8 bases. Germline V gene data show CDR1 as SNHLY and CDR2 as FYNNEI. CDR3 size: 14 residues. The junction had 4 bases not matched to a gene; V was cut back by 3 bases and J by 7 bases. CDR3 bases: TGTGCCAGCAGTGACGCGGGGGGAGGCGGGGAGCTGTTTTTT. This encodes CASSDAGGGGELFF.

The J gene is TRBJ2-1, the V gene TRBV5-1, with D possibly matching TRBD2 (5 bases). The CDR3 spans 13 residues. Germline loops: CDR1 SGHRS, CDR2 YFSETQ. V lost 1 base and J 9 bases, leaving 11 bases between the germline ends. The CDR3 DNA sequence: TGCGCCAGCAGCTTGCTTGGGAGTAGTGAGCAGTTCTTC. This translates into CASSLLGSSEQFF.

CDR3 DNA sequence: TGTGCCAGCTCACCACCGAGCCAAAATGAAAAACTGTTTTTT. Its translation: CASSPPSQNEKLFF. The chain recombines TRBV18 with TRBJ1-4; unclear D gene. This CDR3 spans 14 amino acids. The germline CDR1 and CDR2 sequences are KGHSH and LQKENI. The V end lost 0 bases, the J end lost 5 bases, and 7 bases lay between the germline ends.

The chain links TRBV4-3 to TRBJ1-1, with D possibly matching TRBD1 (5 bases). The CDR3 extends over 15 amino acids. Trimming took 4 bases from V and 7 from J, leaving 19 bases between them. CDR1 and CDR2 (germline): LGHNA, YSLEER. This chain's CDR3 is CASSRGRDRGNEAFF. As DNA, the CDR3 is TGCGCCAGCAGCCGGGGCAGGGATCGGGGAAATGAAGCTTTCTTT.

The V and J genes are TRBV28 and TRBJ1-5, with 8 nucleotides matching TRBD1. Germline-derived CDR1 and CDR2 are MDHEN and SYDVKM. The J segment lost 6 bases and the V segment lost 6 bases, leaving 10 bases of the junction unmatched. The CDR3 runs to 15 residues. The CDR3 protein is CASRSGTGFTQPQHF. The CDR3 coding sequence is TGTGCCAGCAGATCCGGGACAGGCTTTACTCAGCCCCAGCATTTT.

The chain uses TRBV2 and TRBJ2-3; 10 positions match TRBD2. The V and J ends lost 6 bases and 2 bases, in that order; junction bases with no gene match: 5. This CDR3 is 15 amino acids long. Germline CDR1 reads SNHLY; CDR2 reads FYNNEI. The CDR3 bases are TGTGCCAGCAGGAAACTAGCGGGAAACACAGATACGCAGTATTTT. Encoded protein: CASRKLAGNTDTQYF.

The V and J genes are TRBV5-6 and TRBJ1-4; D possibly corresponds to TRBD1 (5 bases). V lost 3 bases, J lost 5 bases, and 23 bases lay in between. Germline CDR1 and CDR2: SGHDT and YYEEEE. This CDR3 contains 18 residues. The CDR3 DNA follows: TGTGCCAGCAGCTGGAGAGAGGTGGGGGGAGCGGAGAATGAAAAACTGTTTTTT. Amino acids: CASSWREVGGAENEKLFF. The entire variable domain, with the rest obtained from reference TRBV5-6 and TRBJ1-4, is as follows: DAGVTQSPTHLIKTRGQQVTLRCSPKSGHDTVSWYQQALGQGPQFIFQYYEEEERQRGNFPDRFSGHQFPNYSSELNVNALLLGDSALYLCASSWREVGGAENEKLFFGSGTQLSVL.

The rearrangement uses TRBV27 and TRBJ2-5, with 13 bases lining up with TRBD2. Per germline, CDR1 MNHEY and CDR2 SMNVEV (reference sequence). V shed 6 bases and J 2 bases; nucleotides not matched to a gene: 3. This CDR3 spans 15 amino acids. This CDR3 is CASRTTSGGQETQYF. The CDR3, as DNA: TGTGCCAGCAGGACGACTAGCGGGGGGCAAGAGACCCAGTACTTC.

The V and J genes are TRBV28 and TRBJ2-7; 10 bases match TRBD1. With V trimmed by 6 bases and J by 3 bases, 11 bases remained unmatched. Germline values: CDR1 MDHEN, CDR2 SYDVKM. There are 16 residues in the CDR3. CDR3 in DNA: TGTGCCAGCAGGGCCCTCGGGGGGACAGGGGTCTACGAGCAGTACTTC. This sequence encodes CASRALGGTGVYEQYF.

This sequence joins TRBV5-8 and TRBJ1-2; D is ambiguous. Deletions cut 6 bases from V and 3 bases from J, with 12 bases between. The germline CDR1 and CDR2 sequences are SGHTS and YDEGEE. This CDR3 is 13 amino acids long. The CDR3 nucleotides read TGTGCCAGCAATCTGAACCCGGACTATGGCTACACCTTC. This codes for CASNLNPDYGYTF. The full variable domain, rest sourced from reference TRBV5-8 and TRBJ1-2, is EAGVTQSPTHLIKTRGQQATLRCSPISGHTSVYWYQQALGLGLQFLLWYDEGEERNRGNFPPRFSGRQFPNYSSELNVNALELEDSALYLCASNLNPDYGYTFGSGTRLTVV.

For the CDR3, the DNA is TGCGCCAGCAGCTCGGGACAGGCCTACAATGAGCAGTTCTTC. Amino acid sequence: CASSSGQAYNEQFF. The V gene is TRBV5-1, the J gene TRBJ2-1, with TRBD1 identical over 8 bases. The V and J ends lost 3 bases and 2 bases, in that order; junction bases with no gene match: 1. This CDR3 contains 14 residues. CDR1 SGHRS and CDR2 YFSETQ come from the germline V gene.

V usage is TRBV29-1 and J usage is TRBJ2-3; 10 bases agree with TRBD2. With 2 bases clipped from V and 7 bases from J, the junction kept 12 bases outside the gene matches. CDR1 is SQVTM, CDR2 ANQGSEA, per germline. The CDR3 contains 16 residues. CDR3 sequence reads: CSVERLAGALPYTQYF. The CDR3 DNA is TGCAGCGTTGAACGCCTAGCGGGAGCGCTCCCCTATACGCAGTATTTT.

This sequence joins TRBV7-2 and TRBJ2-3; 10 bases match TRBD2. Germline assignment: CDR1 SGHTA and CDR2 FQGNSA. The CDR3 runs to 17 residues. Unmatched junction bases numbered 8, after V lost 0 bases and J lost 5 bases. The DNA for the CDR3 is TGTGCCAGCAGCTTAGCTCCATTAGCGGGGGGAATAGATACGCAGTATTTT. Translation gives CASSLAPLAGGIDTQYF.

The chain employs TRBV6-6 and TRBJ2-2, with D perhaps TRBD1 (6 bases). Germline CDR1 MNHNY, CDR2 SVGAGI (reference sequence). Trimming removed 2 bases from V and 3 bases from J, with 13 bases in between. This CDR3 comprises 16 residues. CDR3 region: CASSYLGARDTGELFF. The CDR3 region has the DNA TGTGCCAGCAGTTACCTGGGGGCTCGCGACACCGGGGAGCTGTTTTTT.

The rearrangement joins TRBV10-3 to TRBJ1-4; 7 bases agree with TRBD1. The CDR3 is 15 residues long. With V trimmed by 6 bases and J by 8 bases, 12 bases remained unmatched. Germline V gene sequence: CDR1 ENHRY, CDR2 SYGVKD. CDR3 coding DNA: TGTGCCATCAGCCCCAACACAGGGGTGGGCGAAAAACTGTTTTTT. Translating gives CAISPNTGVGEKLFF.

The V call is TRBV4-3, the J call TRBJ2-5; D ambiguous. There are 14 residues in the CDR3. CDR1 and CDR2 from the germline V gene are LGHNA and YSLEER. The V end was cut by 1 base, the J end by 5 bases, with 11 bases between. The CDR3 reads CASSQGIVGETQYF. CDR3 nucleotides: TGCGCCAGCAGCCAAGGTATAGTCGGCGAGACCCAGTACTTC.

The chain joins TRBV14 to TRBJ1-1; no clear D gene. Trimming removed 0 bases at V and 3 bases at J, with 17 bases between. CDR3 length: 17 amino acids. Germline V gene lookup returns CDR1 SGHDN and CDR2 FVKESK. CDR3 bases: TGTGCCAGCAGCCAAGATATGGGGAGCGAAATCGACACTGAAGCTTTCTTT. This translates into CASSQDMGSEIDTEAFF.

The chain recombines TRBV7-9 with TRBJ1-2; D not certain. The CDR3 covers 15 residues. With 11 bases removed from V and 6 bases from J, the gap between germline ends came to 25 bases. The V gene's germline CDR1 is SEHNR and CDR2 FQNEAQ (reference sequence). CDR3 sequence reads: CAGARKGRDGDGYTF. The DNA for the CDR3 is TGTGCCGGAGCGAGAAAGGGCCGTGATGGGGATGGCTACACCTTC.

J is TRBJ2-1 and V is TRBV18; no reliable D call. Deletions cut 2 bases from V and 13 bases from J, with 18 bases between. Per the germline V gene, CDR1 is KGHSH and CDR2 is LQKENI. The CDR3 runs to 14 residues. The CDR3 loop reads CASSPSVSQTAQFF. In DNA, the CDR3 is TGTGCCAGCTCACCATCGGTGAGTCAAACAGCTCAGTTCTTC.

A few counts support this clone. This chain joins TRBV19 and TRBJ2-2, with unresolved D. In germline, CDR1 is LNHDA, CDR2 SQIVND (reference sequence). Between the trimmed V and J ends, which lost 5 bases and 2 bases, there was a span of 15 bases. The CDR3 loop spans 16 amino acids. The CDR3 region is CASSLARVINTGELFF. CDR3 DNA sequence: TGTGCCAGTAGTTTAGCACGAGTCATAAACACCGGGGAGCTGTTTTTT.

V gene TRBV6-6 combines with J gene TRBJ2-3; D unresolved. Looked up from germline, CDR1 is MNHNY and CDR2 is SVGAGI (reference sequence). V was cut by 5 bases and J by 6 bases, with 6 bases left in between. This CDR3 region has 11 residues. The CDR3 DNA reads TGTGCCAGCAGTCCCGGGGATACGCAGTATTTT. Encoded protein: CASSPGDTQYF.